A single TCR beta chain is shown here with its context. This CDR3 is 14 amino acids long. CDR1 is LGHNA, CDR2 YSLEER, per germline. With 1 base removed from V and 0 bases from J, the gap between germline ends came to 5 bases. TCRdb keeps only in-frame clones here, not all; method: immunoSEQ multiplex PCR. This repertoire shows more than 25,000 clones, over 75% found once; its top ten account for roughly 2.5%. The data derive from a study of PD-1 blockade in classical Hodgkin lymphoma. Each patient experienced a relapse that followed autologous stem cell transplantation, and brentuximab vedotin exposure varied.

The specimen was peripheral blood mononuclear cells (PBMCs), collected at baseline. This rearrangement joins TRBV4-3 to TRBJ2-3; D is undetermined. This sequence was found in a human donor with classical Hodgkin lymphoma. Written as DNA, the CDR3 is TGCGCCAGCAGCCAAGGTTACAGCACAGATACGCAGTATTTT. Translated: CASSQGYSTDTQYF.